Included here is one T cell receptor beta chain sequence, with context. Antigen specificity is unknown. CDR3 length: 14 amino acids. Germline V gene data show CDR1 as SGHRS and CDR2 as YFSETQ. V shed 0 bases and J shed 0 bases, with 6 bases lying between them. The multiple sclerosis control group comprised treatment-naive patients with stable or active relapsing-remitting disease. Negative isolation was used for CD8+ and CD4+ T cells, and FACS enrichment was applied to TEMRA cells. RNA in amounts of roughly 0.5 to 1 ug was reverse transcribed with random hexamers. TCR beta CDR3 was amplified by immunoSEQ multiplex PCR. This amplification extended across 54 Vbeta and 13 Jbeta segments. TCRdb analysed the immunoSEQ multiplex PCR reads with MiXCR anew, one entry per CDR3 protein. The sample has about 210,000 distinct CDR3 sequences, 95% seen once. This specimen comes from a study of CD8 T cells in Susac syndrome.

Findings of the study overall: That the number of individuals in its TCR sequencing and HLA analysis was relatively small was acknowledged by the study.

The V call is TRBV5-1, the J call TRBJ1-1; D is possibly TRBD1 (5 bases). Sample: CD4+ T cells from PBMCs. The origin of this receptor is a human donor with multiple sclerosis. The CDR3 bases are TGCGCCAGCAGCTTGGAGGGGCTGAACACTGAAGCTTTCTTT. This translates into CASSLEGLNTEAFF. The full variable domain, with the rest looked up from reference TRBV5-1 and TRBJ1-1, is KAGVTQTPRYLIKTRGQQVTLSCSPISGHRSVSWYQQTPGQGLQFLFEYFSETQRNKGNFPGRFSGRQFSNSRSEMNVSTLELGDSALYLCASSLEGLNTEAFFGQGTRLTVV.